This TCR beta chain was captured by sequencing in a study of blood T cell repertoires in COVID-19. Study summary: Whether acute or convalescent, the COVID-19 samples came from the United States, Italy and Spain. PBMCs, B-cell-depleted T cells, or T cells were the source of the cDNA or gDNA that made up the material.

Methods used by the authors: Amplified reference gene primers provided the basis for estimating nucleated cell counts. Method: immunoSEQ multiplex PCR; TCRdb's copy keeps in-frame clones and lacks some. The DNA was the basis for D and trimming; V, J and clone size are from that table. The sample contains tens of thousands of clones, approximately 90% of which appear only once. Losses at the gene ends were 3 bases for V and 7 bases for J; bases not matched to a gene: 16. CDR1 is SGHRS and CDR2 is YFSETQ in the germline V gene. The CDR3 totals 16 residues. The rearrangement joins TRBV5-1 to TRBJ2-7, with TRBD1 matching 7 bases. The specimen was peripheral blood. This clonotype was sampled from a human donor in a cohort sampled during active COVID-19. The DNA for the CDR3 is TGCGCCAGCAGCTCCCTCCGACAGGGTCGGTCGGGGGAGCAGTACTTC. Its protein is CASSSLRQGRSGEQYF.